Each of the 17 T cell receptor beta chains below was sequenced from the same sample in a study of T cell repertoires in cytomegalovirus infection. Their cognate antigens are unknown. TCRdb used MiXCR to reprocess the reads, holding one entry per CDR3 protein. Of approximately 990,000 distinct CDR3 sequences detected, less than 35% appear once; the ten largest clones hold around an eighth. This specimen consisted of cultured CD8+ T cells from PBMCs, obtained from culture after CMV antigen stimulation. These receptors originate from a human donor in good health (CMV status not recorded). Some clones in this sample may be carry-over from other donors' samples.

This clonotype was seen only a few times. This chain connects TRBV6-6 to TRBJ2-1; TRBD2 aligns across 7 bases. The V and J ends lost 2 bases and 4 bases, in that order; junction bases with no gene match: 5. The CDR3 runs to 15 residues. Germline V gene sequence: CDR1 MNHNY, CDR2 SVGAGI (reference sequence). CDR3 nucleotide sequence: TGTGCCAGCAGTTACGGGCTAGCGGATTACAATGAGCAGTTCTTC. It translates to CASSYGLADYNEQFF.

This clonotype was seen ten or more times. This chain uses TRBV7-8 with TRBJ2-1; perhaps D is TRBD1 or TRBD2 (5 bases each). This CDR3 has 17 amino acids. CDR1 is SGHVS and CDR2 is FQNEAQ in the germline V gene. V was cut by 1 base and J by 0 bases, with 13 bases left in between. In DNA, the CDR3 is TGTGCCAGCAGCTTAGATCAGGCAGGGAGCTCCTACAATGAGCAGTTCTTC. This codes for CASSLDQAGSSYNEQFF.

This clonotype appeared once. CDR3 sequence: CASSYLWGGQLETQYF. CDR3 sequence (DNA): TGTGCCAGCAGTTACCTTTGGGGGGGCCAATTGGAGACCCAGTACTTC. J is TRBJ2-5 and V is TRBV6-6; possible D gene TRBD2, 7 bases. Trimming cost V 2 bases and J 5 bases, with 18 bases left between them. The germline V gene has CDR1 MNHNY and CDR2 SVGAGI (reference sequence). The CDR3 has 16 amino acids.

This clonotype has only a few counts. The CDR3 region is CSAQRWTGERKETQYF. The CDR3 nucleotides are TGCAGTGCGCAGAGGTGGACAGGTGAACGTAAAGAGACCCAGTACTTC. The rearrangement uses TRBV20-1 and TRBJ2-5; 7 bases fit TRBD1. V lost 6 bases and J lost 3; bases outside the gene matches: 16. Germline CDR1 is DFQATT and CDR2 is SNEGSKA (reference sequence). The CDR3 is 16 amino acids.

This clonotype was detected a few times. The CDR3 bases are TGTGCCACCAGCAGAGACAGGGGTCCATACAATGAGCAGTTCTTC. It encodes CATSRDRGPYNEQFF. The rearrangement links TRBV15 to TRBJ2-1, with D maybe TRBD1 (6 bases). Between the trimmed V and J ends, which lost 0 bases and 4 bases, there was a span of 10 bases. This CDR3 has 15 residues. Germline values: CDR1 LNHNV, CDR2 YYDKDF (reference sequence).

In this sample, this clonotype turned up a few times. The chain combines TRBV7-6 with TRBJ2-5; D possibly corresponds to TRBD2 (5 bases). The V end was cut by 3 bases, the J end by 1 base, with 12 bases between. Germline V gene lookup returns CDR1 SGHVS and CDR2 FNYEAQ. This CDR3 has 15 amino acids. In nucleotides, the CDR3 is TGTGCCAGCAGCTTTACACCGGGAAGCCAAGAGACCCAGTACTTC. This gives the protein CASSFTPGSQETQYF.

This clonotype was seen only a few times. V and J are TRBV19 and TRBJ2-7; D is possibly TRBD1 (5 bases). The germline V and J ends were trimmed by 0 bases and 3 bases, with 9 bases remaining between them. Germline lookup yields CDR1 LNHDA and CDR2 SQIVND (reference sequence). The CDR3 totals 14 residues. As DNA, the CDR3 is TGTGCCAGTAGTATAGAACCGGACAACTACGAGCAGTACGTC. This gives the protein CASSIEPDNYEQYV.

As concerns this clonotype: An end of the junction does not agree with germline; a read error may underlie this. The chain is built from TRBV7-6 and TRBJ2-5, with 9 nucleotides matching TRBD2. The CDR3 has 15 amino acids. CDR1 is SGHVS, CDR2 FNYEAQ, per germline. The CDR3 sequence: CASSLTSGAQETQYF. CDR3 nucleotides: TGTGCTAGCAGCTTGACTAGCGGTGCCCAAGAGACCCAGTACTTC.

The chain joins TRBV19 to TRBJ1-1; 7 nucleotides match TRBD1. Germline V gene data show CDR1 as LNHDA and CDR2 as SQIVND (reference sequence). Unmatched junction bases numbered 12, after V lost 2 bases and J lost 0 bases. This CDR3 is built from 18 residues. The CDR3 loop reads CASSIPQGSLAMNTEAFF. The CDR3 DNA follows: TGTGCCAGTAGTATACCACAGGGGAGCTTAGCAATGAACACTGAAGCTTTCTTT.

This clonotype has ten or more counts. This rearrangement joins TRBV7-2 to TRBJ1-4, with 9 bases identical to TRBD1. CDR3 size: 15 residues. The V and J ends lost 5 bases and 8 bases, in that order; junction bases with no gene match: 9. Germline V CDR1 and CDR2: SGHTA, FQGNSA. CDR3 sequence: CASSRPGQGGEKLFF. DNA for the CDR3: TGTGCCAGCAGCAGACCGGGACAGGGAGGAGAAAAACTGTTTTTT. Using reference TRBV7-2 and TRBJ1-4 for the parts outside the CDR3, the full variable domain is GAGVSQSPSNKVTEKGKDVELRCDPISGHTALYWYRQSLGQGLEFLIYFQGNSAPDKSGLPSDRFSAERTGGSVSTLTIQRTQQEDSAVYLCASSRPGQGGEKLFFGSGTQLSVL.

This clonotype was recorded at least ten times. V gene TRBV6-1 combines with J gene TRBJ1-6; tentatively, D is TRBD1 (5 bases). The V gene lost 5 bases and the J gene lost 6 bases, with 14 bases spanning the gap. The CDR3 has 15 residues. Per germline, CDR1 MNHNS and CDR2 SASEGT. DNA of the CDR3: TGTGCCAGCAGTCTATCCGCGGGGGGTAATTCACCCCTCCACTTT. Translation gives CASSLSAGGNSPLHF.

To note about this clonotype: A much larger clone differs by one base, so this may be a read error. The gene calls are TRBV7-2 and TRBJ2-3; D is perhaps TRBD2 (6 bases). Between the trimmed V and J ends, which lost 1 base and 4 bases, there was a span of 15 bases. The germline gives CDR1 SGHTA, CDR2 FQGNSA. The CDR3 totals 16 residues. In DNA form, the CDR3 reads TGTGCCAGCAGCTTAGTAGGTAGCGGCCTCGCAGATACGCAGTATTTT. Translating it yields CASSLVGSGLADTQYF.

This clonotype was seen only a few times. The chain is built from TRBV4-2 and TRBJ1-5; D might be TRBD1 (5 bases). CDR3 length: 17 amino acids. Trimming removed 0 bases at V and 3 bases at J, with 15 bases between. CDR1 and CDR2 (germline): LGHNA, YNFKEQ. The CDR3: CASSQDQLGVPNQPQHF. The CDR3 DNA reads TGTGCCAGCAGCCAAGATCAATTAGGGGTCCCCAATCAGCCCCAGCATTTT.

This clonotype was recorded once. This chain joins TRBV4-1 and TRBJ2-3, with D possibly being TRBD2 (6 bases). Per the germline V gene, CDR1 is MGHRA and CDR2 is YSYEKL. CDR3 length equals 15 residues. Trimming removed 6 bases at V and 0 bases at J, with 13 bases between. CDR3 nucleotides: TGCGCCAGCAGGCTAGCGTGGTTTAGCACAGATACGCAGTATTTT. This gives the protein CASRLAWFSTDTQYF.

The chain has TRBV3-1 and TRBJ2-1, with D unresolved. The CDR3 totals 18 residues. CDR1 and CDR2 (germline): LGHDT, YNNKEL (reference sequence). Between the trimmed V and J ends, which lost 0 bases and 6 bases, there was a span of 21 bases. The CDR3 region is CASSQDDLLFERLNEQFF. The CDR3 DNA reads TGTGCCAGCAGCCAAGATGATCTTCTCTTCGAACGTCTCAATGAGCAGTTCTTC.

A few counts support this clonotype. This chain links TRBV7-8 with TRBJ1-2; a possible D gene is TRBD1 (6 bases). V was clipped by 3 bases and J by 5 bases, with 19 bases between them. CDR1 and CDR2 from the germline V gene are SGHVS and FQNEAQ. The CDR3 has 16 residues. Here the CDR3 reads CASSFGRDKSYYGYTF. DNA for the CDR3: TGTGCCAGCAGCTTCGGCCGGGACAAGTCATATTATGGCTACACCTTC. The whole variable domain, remainder taken from reference TRBV7-8 and TRBJ1-2, is GAGVSQSPRYKVAKRGQDVALRCDPISGHVSLFWYQQALGQGPEFLTYFQNEAQLDKSGLPSDRFFAERPEGSVSTLKIQRTQQEDSAVYLCASSFGRDKSYYGYTFGSGTRLTVV.

The chain joins TRBV20-1 to TRBJ2-1; 13 nucleotides match TRBD2. Germline trimming cut 2 bases from V and 2 bases from J; bases unmatched to any gene: 6. Germline loops: CDR1 DFQATT, CDR2 SNEGSKA (reference sequence). The CDR3 runs to 17 residues. The CDR3 DNA sequence: TGCAGTGCTAGACCCGGGACTAGCGGGGAGCCCTACAATGAGCAGTTCTTC. Translating gives CSARPGTSGEPYNEQFF.